Reported below is one T cell receptor beta chain. Its antigen is currently unknown. Trimming shortened V by 1 base and J by 1 base, and 4 bases separated the two germline ends. Per the germline V gene, CDR1 is LNHNV and CDR2 is YYDKDF (reference sequence). The CDR3 sequence is 13 residues long. The sample originates from a study of Ad26.COV2.S vaccination and SARS-CoV-2 variants. The study's findings and limits: Reportedly, after vaccination the spike-specific CD8+ and CD4+ T cell responses displayed substantial breadth.

Produced via immunoSEQ multiplex PCR; TCRdb's table is partial and in-frame only. The sample comprises 500,000 or so clones, about 88% of which are singletons, and approximately 2.5% rests with the top ten. Treatment reported: 15 to 20 received Ad26.COV2.S at low or high dose, single or two shots; five or six received placebo; per-sample allocation not given. Samples came from day 63 after the first vaccine or placebo injection. Aged 18-55 years, donor was enrolled in Boston in 2020. The specimen was peripheral blood, collected in a trial of Ad26.COV2.S vaccine versus placebo. The chain couples TRBV15 to TRBJ2-5, with D unresolved. The sequence was obtained from a person between 18 and 65 years old who received the Ad26.COV2.S COVID-19 vaccine or a placebo. The CDR3: CATSRVTQETQYF. The DNA of the CDR3 is TGTGCCACCAGCAGAGTTACCCAAGAGACCCAGTACTTC.